This T cell receptor (beta chain) was sequenced in a study of control samples from healthy donors and cancer patients. This table comes from immunoSEQ multiplex PCR, and its TCRdb copy is limited to in-frame clones, with some not included. Of about 130,000 clones in the sample, 92% were seen once. The CDR3 extends over 13 amino acids. Germline lookup yields CDR1 SQVTM and CDR2 ANQGSEA. V was pared by 7 bases and J by 0 bases, with 12 bases between. This receptor was identified in a woman aged 45-65 years in good health. The V call is TRBV29-1, the J call TRBJ1-1; a possible D gene is TRBD1 (5 bases). The source material was blood. The CDR3 here is CSARDGMNTEAFF. CDR3 sequence (DNA): TGCAGCGCCCGGGACGGAATGAACACTGAAGCTTTCTTT.